Below, one T cell receptor beta chain is given with its context. Using immunoSEQ multiplex PCR, the repertoire was profiled, and TCRdb retains in-frame clones only, with some absent. The sample holds just under 65,000 clones, 90% seen once. The CDR3 consists of 13 residues. In germline, CDR1 is LNHDA, CDR2 SQIVND (reference sequence). Trimming took off 6 bases at V and 3 bases at J, with 12 bases between the two ends. The data originate from a study of T cell changes during pregnancy in multiple sclerosis. The sequence derives from a female donor in good health, enrolled as a control in a pregnancy study. The input for sequencing was peripheral blood, taken in the second trimester of pregnancy. V gene TRBV19 combines with J gene TRBJ2-7; no reliable D call. As DNA, the CDR3 is TGTGCCAGTAGGGCCTCCTCTGGCTACGAGCAGTACTTC. Translated: CASRASSGYEQYF.